The 11 T cell receptor beta chains presented below share a single source sample, sequenced in a study of neoadjuvant anti-PD-1 for oral cavity cancer. Profiled with immunoSEQ multiplex PCR; TCRdb holds only in-frame clones, not every one. This sample yields approximately 67,000 clones, of which 80% to 90% are seen a single time; 3% to 3.5% belongs to the top ten. Here the sequenced sample was PBMCs, taken before nivolumab (anti-PD-1) treatment. The source is a person between 40 and 79 years old with oral cavity squamous cell carcinoma.

V and J are TRBV27 and TRBJ1-5; the D gene is possibly TRBD1 (5 bases). The germline CDR1 and CDR2 sequences are MNHEY and SMNVEV (reference sequence). V lost 6 bases and J 4 bases, leaving 19 bases between the germline ends. This CDR3 is 16 amino acids long. The CDR3 loop reads CASSPPRKGSNQPQHF. In nucleotides, the CDR3 is TGTGCCAGCAGCCCCCCCAGAAAGGGGAGTAATCAGCCCCAGCATTTT.

V is TRBV5-1 and J is TRBJ1-1, with D perhaps TRBD1 (6 bases). With 6 bases removed from V and 4 bases from J, the gap between germline ends came to 16 bases. Germline V gives CDR1 SGHRS, CDR2 YFSETQ. The CDR3 totals 14 residues. The CDR3 region has the DNA TGCGCCAGCACCACACAGGGTGGCTCCACTGAAGCTTTCTTT. Residues: CASTTQGGSTEAFF.

The CDR3, as DNA: TGTGCCAGCAGTGAATTCATTGGGACAACTAATGAAAAACTGTTTTTT. Its protein product is CASSEFIGTTNEKLFF. V is TRBV6-1 and J is TRBJ1-4; D is ambiguous. The CDR3 length is 16 residues. Germline assignment: CDR1 MNHNS and CDR2 SASEGT. V gave up 2 bases and J gave up 0 bases, with 10 bases separating them.

CDR3 sequence: CASSIEGVGTGGLSGNTIYF. CDR3 nucleotide sequence: TGTGCCAGTAGTATAGAAGGTGTCGGGACAGGGGGCTTGTCTGGAAACACCATATATTTT. The genes are TRBV19 and TRBJ1-3, with TRBD1 matching 12 bases. CDR1 and CDR2 (germline): LNHDA, SQIVND (reference sequence). CDR3 length equals 20 residues. V lost 0 bases, J lost 1 base, and 10 bases stayed unmatched.

The rearrangement links TRBV27 to TRBJ1-2, with D tentatively TRBD1 (6 bases). The CDR3 length is 13 residues. Trimming pared 3 bases from V and 10 bases from J, leaving 15 bases between. CDR1 and CDR2 (germline): MNHEY, SMNVEV (reference sequence). The CDR3 loop reads CASSFGREGVYTF. CDR3 nucleotides: TGTGCCAGCAGTTTTGGCAGGGAGGGGGTCTACACCTTC.

The V and J genes are TRBV7-9 and TRBJ2-5; TRBD2 aligns across 13 bases. Trimming removed 6 bases from V and 5 bases from J; junction bases left unmatched: 6. This CDR3 has 15 residues. CDR1 and CDR2 (germline): SEHNR, FQNEAQ (reference sequence). CDR3 coding DNA: TGTGCCAGCAGTCTACTAGCGGGGGGGCCGGAGACCCAGTACTTC. Translating gives CASSLLAGGPETQYF.

The chain joins TRBV9 to TRBJ2-3; a weak D match, TRBD2 (7 bases). The CDR3 consists of 15 residues. Deletions cut 1 base from V and 2 bases from J, with 11 bases between. From germline, CDR1 is SGDLS and CDR2 YYNGEE. CDR3 DNA: TGTGCCAGCAGCGTAAGGGGGGACTACACAGATACGCAGTATTTT. It is translated as CASSVRGDYTDTQYF.

The sample holds one count of this clone. The chain couples TRBV7-6 to TRBJ2-5, with D unresolved. This CDR3 region has 14 residues. Germline lookup yields CDR1 SGHVS and CDR2 FNYEAQ. The ends were cut back, 5 bases at V and 4 bases at J, with 14 bases in the middle. The CDR3 spells CASSPNAERETQYF. The CDR3 DNA reads TGTGCCAGCAGCCCAAACGCGGAGCGAGAGACCCAGTACTTC.

The chain recombines TRBV7-3 with TRBJ2-7; 15 bases map to TRBD2. The trim removed 5 bases at V and 10 bases at J, leaving 3 bases unmatched. The CDR3 extends over 13 amino acids. Per the germline V gene, CDR1 is SGHTA and CDR2 is FQGTGA. CDR3 DNA: TGTGCCAGCAGCGGACTAGCGGGAGGGCATCAGTACTTC. Protein: CASSGLAGGHQYF.

This clone was seen just once. Here the CDR3 DNA reads TGTGCCAGCAGCCCCCGGACAGGGGGAAGCTATGGCTACACCTTC. Translation gives CASSPRTGGSYGYTF. The V call is TRBV28, the J call TRBJ1-2; 10 bases line up with TRBD1. Germline V lookup: CDR1 MDHEN, CDR2 SYDVKM. The ends lost 6 bases at V and 4 bases at J; junction bases unmatched: 8. CDR3 length: 15 residues.

This clone was observed a handful of times. The rearrangement joins TRBV28 to TRBJ1-5; D call uncertain. Trimming stripped 6 bases from V and 6 bases from J, with 30 bases between. From germline, CDR1 is MDHEN and CDR2 SYDVKM. CDR3 length: 19 amino acids. The CDR3 region is CASSPETAPTVPWVQPQHF. CDR3 sequence (DNA): TGTGCCAGCAGCCCTGAGACGGCTCCGACCGTCCCGTGGGTTCAGCCCCAGCATTTT.